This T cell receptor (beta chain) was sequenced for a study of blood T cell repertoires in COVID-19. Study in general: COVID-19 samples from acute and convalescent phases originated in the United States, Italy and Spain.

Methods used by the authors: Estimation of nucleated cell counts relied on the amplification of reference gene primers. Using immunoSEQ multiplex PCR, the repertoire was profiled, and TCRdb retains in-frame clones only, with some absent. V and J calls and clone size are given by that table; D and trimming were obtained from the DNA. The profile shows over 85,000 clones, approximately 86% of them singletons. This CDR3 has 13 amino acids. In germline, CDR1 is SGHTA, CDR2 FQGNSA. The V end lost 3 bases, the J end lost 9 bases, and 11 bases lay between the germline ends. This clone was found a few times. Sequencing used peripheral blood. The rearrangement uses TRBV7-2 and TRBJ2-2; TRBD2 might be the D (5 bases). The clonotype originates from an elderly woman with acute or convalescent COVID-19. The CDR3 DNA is TGTGCCAGCAGCTTTCACGGCGGGCGGGAGCTGTTTTTT. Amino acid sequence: CASSFHGGRELFF.